This entry features one TCR beta chain sequence. The antigen is not known. The data originate from a study of T cell responses to AZD1222 COVID-19 vaccine. Whole-study findings and limits: Seropositive status at baseline applied to only five or six AZD1222 recipients. Donors were chiefly white British, with a greater number of females, and clonal diversity was perhaps underestimated.

The CDR3 spans 14 residues. Germline loops: CDR1 MNHEY, CDR2 SVGAGI. Trimming took 7 bases from V and 5 from J, leaving 18 bases between them. Sequencing used immunoSEQ multiplex PCR; TCRdb keeps in-frame clones, though not all of them. This sample carries tens of thousands of clones, 90% of them seen once, and the ten largest clones take approximately 3%. The sequences come from peripheral blood, collected on day 0 of AZD1222 vaccination. The J gene is TRBJ2-7, the V gene TRBV6-5, with D perhaps given as TRBD1 or TRBD2 (6 bases each). The receptor's source is an adult in good health. CDR3 sequence (DNA): TGTGCCAGCATTTCCTTGAGGGGGGCCGACGAGCAGTACTTC. As protein: CASISLRGADEQYF.